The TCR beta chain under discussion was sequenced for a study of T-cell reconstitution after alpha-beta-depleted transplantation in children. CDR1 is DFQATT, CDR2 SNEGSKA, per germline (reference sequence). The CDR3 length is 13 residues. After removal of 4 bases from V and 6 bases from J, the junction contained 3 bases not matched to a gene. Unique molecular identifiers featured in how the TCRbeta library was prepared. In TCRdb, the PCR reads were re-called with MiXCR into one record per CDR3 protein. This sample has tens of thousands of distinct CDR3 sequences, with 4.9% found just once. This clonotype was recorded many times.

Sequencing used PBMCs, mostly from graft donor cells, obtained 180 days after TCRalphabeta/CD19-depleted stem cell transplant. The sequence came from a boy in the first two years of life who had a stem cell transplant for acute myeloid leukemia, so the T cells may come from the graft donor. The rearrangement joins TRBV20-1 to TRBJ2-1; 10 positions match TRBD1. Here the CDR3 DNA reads TGCAGTGCTAAAGACAGGGGGCCCAATGAGCAGTTCTTC. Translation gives CSAKDRGPNEQFF.